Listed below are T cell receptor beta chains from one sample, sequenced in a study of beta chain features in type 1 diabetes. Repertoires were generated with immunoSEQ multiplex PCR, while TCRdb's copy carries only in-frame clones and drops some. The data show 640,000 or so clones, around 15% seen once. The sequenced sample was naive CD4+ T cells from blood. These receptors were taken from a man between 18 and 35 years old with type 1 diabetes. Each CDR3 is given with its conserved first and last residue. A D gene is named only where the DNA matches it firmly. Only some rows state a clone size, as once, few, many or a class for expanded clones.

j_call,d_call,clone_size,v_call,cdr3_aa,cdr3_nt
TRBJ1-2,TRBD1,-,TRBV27,CASRPRTGANYGYTF,TGTGCCAGCAGGCCGCGGACAGGGGCTAACTATGGCTACACCTTC
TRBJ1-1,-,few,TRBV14,CASSQVYGEAFF,TGTGCCAGCAGCCAAGTGTATGGGGAAGCTTTCTTT
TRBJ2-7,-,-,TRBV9,CASSVGEVTSSYEQYF,TGTGCCAGCAGCGTAGGCGAGGTAACAAGCTCCTACGAGCAGTACTTC
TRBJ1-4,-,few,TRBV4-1,CASSGGSNEKLFF,TGCGCCAGCAGCGGGGGGTCTAATGAAAAACTGTTTTTT
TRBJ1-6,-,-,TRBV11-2,CASSLEAFSLHF,TGTGCCAGCAGCTTAGAGGCCTTTTCCCTCCACTTT
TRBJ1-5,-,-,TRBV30,CAFQDSDSNQPQHF,TGTGCCTTCCAAGACAGCGATAGCAATCAGCCCCAGCATTTT
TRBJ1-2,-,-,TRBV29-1,CSGTLGQGYTF,TGCAGCGGTACTCTAGGGCAGGGCTACACCTTC
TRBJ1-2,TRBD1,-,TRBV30,CAWASTGVGYTF,TGTGCCTGGGCATCGACAGGGGTCGGCTACACCTTC
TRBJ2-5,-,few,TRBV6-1,CATSIAWEETQYF,TGTGCCACCAGTATAGCGTGGGAAGAGACCCAGTACTTC
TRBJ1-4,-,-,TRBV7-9,CASSLLGTSLFF,TGTGCCAGCAGCTTACTTGGGACCTCCCTGTTTTTT
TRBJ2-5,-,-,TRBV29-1,CSVARVGQGGETQYF,TGCAGCGTTGCCCGCGTGGGGCAGGGTGGGGAGACCCAGTACTTC
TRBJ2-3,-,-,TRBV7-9,CASSLLDRPSSTDTQYF,TGTGCCAGCAGCTTGCTCGACAGACCATCTAGCACAGATACGCAGTATTTT
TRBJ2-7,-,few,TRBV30,CAWSVGASEQYF,TGTGCCTGGAGTGTCGGGGCGTCCGAGCAGTACTTC
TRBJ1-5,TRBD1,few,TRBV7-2,CASSSYAGQGDQPQHF,TGTGCCAGCAGCTCTTACGCGGGACAGGGGGATCAGCCCCAGCATTTT
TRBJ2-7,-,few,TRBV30,CAWSVLLGSYEQYF,TGTGCCTGGAGTGTACTGCTGGGCAGCTACGAGCAGTACTTC
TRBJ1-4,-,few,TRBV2,CASSDLDATNEKLFF,TGTGCCAGCAGTGACTTAGACGCAACTAATGAAAAACTGTTTTTT
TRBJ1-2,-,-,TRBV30,CAFGTFYGGYTF,TGTGCCTTCGGGACCTTCTACGGTGGCTACACCTTC
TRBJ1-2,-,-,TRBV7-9,CASSAQGLWGYTF,TGTGCCAGCAGCGCACAGGGCCTGTGGGGCTACACCTTC
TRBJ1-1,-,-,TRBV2,CASSEALAEAFF,TGTGCCAGCAGTGAAGCGCTTGCTGAAGCTTTCTTT
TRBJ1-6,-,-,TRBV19,CASRQLNNSPLHF,TGTGCCAGCCGACAGCTAAATAATTCACCCCTCCACTTT
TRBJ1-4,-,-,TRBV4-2,CASSQDVFLAGAFNEKLFF,TGTGCCAGCAGCCAAGATGTTTTTCTGGCAGGGGCTTTTAATGAAAAACTGTTTTTT
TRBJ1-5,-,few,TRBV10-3,CAISESTQGWGLGEPQHF,TGTGCCATCAGTGAGTCGACACAGGGTTGGGGCTTAGGGGAGCCCCAGCATTTT
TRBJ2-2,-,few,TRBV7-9,CASSFPRENTGELFF,TGTGCCAGCAGCTTTCCGAGGGAGAACACCGGGGAGCTGTTTTTT
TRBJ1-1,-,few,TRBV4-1,CASSPGGTLMNTEAFF,TGCGCCAGCAGCCCCGGGGGAACTCTCATGAACACTGAAGCTTTCTTT
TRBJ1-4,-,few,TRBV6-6,CASSYEKWDEKLFF,TGTGCCAGCAGTTACGAGAAGTGGGATGAAAAACTGTTTTTT
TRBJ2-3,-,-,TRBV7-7,CASSLLSSTDTQYF,TGTGCCAGCAGCTTACTTTCTAGCACAGATACGCAGTATTTT
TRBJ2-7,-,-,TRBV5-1,CASSYGAEGEQYF,TGCGCCAGCAGCTACGGGGCCGAGGGGGAGCAGTACTTC
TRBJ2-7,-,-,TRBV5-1,CASSIRPDTSSYEQYF,TGCGCCAGCAGCATTCGCCCGGACACCAGCTCCTACGAGCAGTACTTC
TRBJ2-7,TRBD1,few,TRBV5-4,CASRGQGDYYEQYF,TGTGCCAGCAGGGGACAGGGGGATTACTACGAGCAGTACTTC
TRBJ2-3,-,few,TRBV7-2,CASSPPERRTDTQYF,TGTGCCAGCAGCCCCCCTGAGCGGCGCACAGATACGCAGTATTTT
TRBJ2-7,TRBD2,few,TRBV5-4,CASSLAVAGVYEQYF,TGTGCCAGCAGCTTGGCGGTAGCGGGGGTCTACGAGCAGTACTTC
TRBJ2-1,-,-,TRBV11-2,CASSLISVQNEQFF,TGTGCCAGCAGCTTAATTTCGGTTCAAAATGAGCAGTTCTTC
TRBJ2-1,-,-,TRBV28,CASSFRGPSYNEQFF,TGTGCCAGCAGTTTTAGGGGACCCTCCTACAATGAGCAGTTCTTC
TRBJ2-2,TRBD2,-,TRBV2,CASSERGGNTGELFF,TGTGCCAGCAGTGAACGCGGGGGTAACACCGGGGAGCTGTTTTTT
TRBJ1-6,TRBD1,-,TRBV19,CASSGQVLNSPLHF,TGTGCCAGTAGTGGACAGGTCCTAAATTCACCCCTCCACTTT
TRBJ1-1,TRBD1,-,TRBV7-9,CASSLLGTDTEAFF,TGTGCCAGCAGCTTACTTGGGACAGACACTGAAGCTTTCTTT
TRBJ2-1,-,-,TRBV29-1,CSVTTSGTRNNEQFF,TGCAGCGTTACAACCTCCGGGACCCGCAACAATGAGCAGTTCTTC
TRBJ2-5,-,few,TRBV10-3,CAISSSEAETQYF,TGTGCCATCAGCTCCTCGGAGGCAGAGACCCAGTACTTC
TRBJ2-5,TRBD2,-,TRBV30,CAWSAVRTSGGGKTQYF,TGTGCCTGGAGTGCGGTTCGGACTAGCGGGGGGGGAAAGACCCAGTACTTC
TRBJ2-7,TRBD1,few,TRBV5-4,CASSRDRANYEQYF,TGTGCCAGCAGCAGGGACAGGGCTAACTACGAGCAGTACTTC